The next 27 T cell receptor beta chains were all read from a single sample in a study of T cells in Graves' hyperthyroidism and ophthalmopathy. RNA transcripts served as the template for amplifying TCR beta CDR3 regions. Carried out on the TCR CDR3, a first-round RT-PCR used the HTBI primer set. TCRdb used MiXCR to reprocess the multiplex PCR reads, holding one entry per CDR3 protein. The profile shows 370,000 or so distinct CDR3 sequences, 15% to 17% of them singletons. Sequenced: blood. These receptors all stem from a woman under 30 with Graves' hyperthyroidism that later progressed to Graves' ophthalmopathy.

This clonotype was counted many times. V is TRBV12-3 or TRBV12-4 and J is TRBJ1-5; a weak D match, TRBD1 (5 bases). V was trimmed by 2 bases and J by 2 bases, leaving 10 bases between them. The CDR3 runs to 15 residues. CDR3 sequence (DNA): TGTGCCAGCAGTTTACCGGGCAGGGGCAATCAGCCCCAGCATTTT. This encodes CASSLPGRGNQPQHF.

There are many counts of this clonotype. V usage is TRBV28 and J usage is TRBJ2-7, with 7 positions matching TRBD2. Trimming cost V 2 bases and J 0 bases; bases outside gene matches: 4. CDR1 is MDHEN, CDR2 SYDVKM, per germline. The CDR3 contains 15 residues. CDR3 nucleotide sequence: TGTGCCAGCAGTTTAACGGGAGGCTCCTCCTACGAGCAGTACTTC. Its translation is CASSLTGGSSYEQYF. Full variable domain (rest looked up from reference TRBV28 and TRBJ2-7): DVKVTQSSRYLVKRTGEKVFLECVQDMDHENMFWYRQDPGLGLRLIYFSYDVKMKEKGDIPEGYSVSREKKERFSLILESASTNQTSMYLCASSLTGGSSYEQYFGPGTRLTVT.

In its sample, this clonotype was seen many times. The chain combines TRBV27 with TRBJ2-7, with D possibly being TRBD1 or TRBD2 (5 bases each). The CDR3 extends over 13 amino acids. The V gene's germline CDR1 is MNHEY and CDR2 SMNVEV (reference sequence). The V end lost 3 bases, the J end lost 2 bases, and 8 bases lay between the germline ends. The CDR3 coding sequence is TGTGCCAGCAGTTTGGGGGTTCCCTACGAGCAGTACTTC. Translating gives CASSLGVPYEQYF.

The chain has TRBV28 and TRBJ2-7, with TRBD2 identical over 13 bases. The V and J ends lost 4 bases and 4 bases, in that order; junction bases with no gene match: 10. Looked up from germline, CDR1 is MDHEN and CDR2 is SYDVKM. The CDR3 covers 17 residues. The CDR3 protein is CASSSMVTSGRWYEQYF. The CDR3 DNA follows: TGTGCCAGCAGTTCCATGGTGACTAGCGGGAGGTGGTACGAGCAGTACTTC.

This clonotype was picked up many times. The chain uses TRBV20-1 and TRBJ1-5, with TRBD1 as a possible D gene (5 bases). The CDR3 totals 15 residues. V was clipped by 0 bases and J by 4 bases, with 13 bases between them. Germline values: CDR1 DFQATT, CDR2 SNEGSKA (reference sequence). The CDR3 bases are TGCAGTGCTAGAGAATACGGGACCTTTAATCAGCCCCAGCATTTT. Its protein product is CSAREYGTFNQPQHF.

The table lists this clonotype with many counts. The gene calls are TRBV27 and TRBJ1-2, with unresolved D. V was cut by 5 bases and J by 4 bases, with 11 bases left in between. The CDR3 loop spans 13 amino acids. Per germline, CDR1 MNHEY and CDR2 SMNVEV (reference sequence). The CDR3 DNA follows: TGTGCCAGCAGTCCCCGCGTTAGCTATGGCTACACCTTC. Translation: CASSPRVSYGYTF.

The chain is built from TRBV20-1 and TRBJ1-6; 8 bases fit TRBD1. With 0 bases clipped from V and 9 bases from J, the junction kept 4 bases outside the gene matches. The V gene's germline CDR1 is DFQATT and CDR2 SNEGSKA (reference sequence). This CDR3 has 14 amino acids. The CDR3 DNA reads TGCAGTGCTAGAGATCTCCAGGGGGCTTCACCCCTCCACTTT. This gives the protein CSARDLQGASPLHF.

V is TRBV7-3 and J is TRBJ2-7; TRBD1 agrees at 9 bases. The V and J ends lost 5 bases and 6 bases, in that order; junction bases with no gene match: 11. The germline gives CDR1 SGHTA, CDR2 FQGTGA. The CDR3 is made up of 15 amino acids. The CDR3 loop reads CASSPTGTGPLEQYF. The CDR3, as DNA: TGTGCCAGCAGCCCTACCGGGACAGGGCCTCTCGAGCAGTACTTC.

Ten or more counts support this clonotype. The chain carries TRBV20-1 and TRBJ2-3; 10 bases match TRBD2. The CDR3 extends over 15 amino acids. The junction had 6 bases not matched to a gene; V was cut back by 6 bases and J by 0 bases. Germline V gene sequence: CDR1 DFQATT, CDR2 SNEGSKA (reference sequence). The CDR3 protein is CSARPLAGSTDTQYF. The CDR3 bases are TGCAGTGCCAGACCACTAGCGGGAAGCACAGATACGCAGTATTTT.

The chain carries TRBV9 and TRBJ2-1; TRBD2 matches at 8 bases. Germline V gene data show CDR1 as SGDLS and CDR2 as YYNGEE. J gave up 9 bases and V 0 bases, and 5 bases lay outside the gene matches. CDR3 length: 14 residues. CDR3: CASSVDGTSSEQFF. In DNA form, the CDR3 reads TGTGCCAGCAGCGTAGACGGGACTAGTAGTGAGCAGTTCTTC.

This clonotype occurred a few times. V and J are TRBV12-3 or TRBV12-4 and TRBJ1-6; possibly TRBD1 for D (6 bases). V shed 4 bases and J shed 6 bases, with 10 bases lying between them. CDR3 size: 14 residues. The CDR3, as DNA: TGTGCCAGCAGTTCCGGACAGTTTAATTCACCCCTCCACTTT. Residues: CASSSGQFNSPLHF.

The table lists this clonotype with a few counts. The CDR3 is CASSPGTRRETQYF. CDR3 DNA: TGTGCCAGCAGTCCCGGGACTCGGAGAGAGACCCAGTACTTC. The chain is built from TRBV3-1 and TRBJ2-5, with D maybe TRBD2 (6 bases). Trimming removed 6 bases at V and 4 bases at J, with 15 bases between. This CDR3 has 14 amino acids. From germline, CDR1 is LGHDT and CDR2 YNNKEL (reference sequence).

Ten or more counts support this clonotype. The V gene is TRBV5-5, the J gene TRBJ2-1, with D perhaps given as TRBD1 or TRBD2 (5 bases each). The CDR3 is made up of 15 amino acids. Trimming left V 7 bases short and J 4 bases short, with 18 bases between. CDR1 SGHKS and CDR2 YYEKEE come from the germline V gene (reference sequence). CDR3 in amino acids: CASAQGASLYNEQFF. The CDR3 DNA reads TGTGCCAGCGCCCAAGGGGCTAGCTTATACAATGAGCAGTTCTTC.

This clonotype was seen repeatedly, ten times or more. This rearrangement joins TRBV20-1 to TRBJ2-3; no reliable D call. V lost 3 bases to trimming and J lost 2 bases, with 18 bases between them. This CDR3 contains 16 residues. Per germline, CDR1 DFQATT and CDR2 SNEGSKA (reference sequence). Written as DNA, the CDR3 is TGCAGTGCTAGGGATTTCAGTCGAGAACACACAGATACGCAGTATTTT. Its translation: CSARDFSREHTDTQYF.

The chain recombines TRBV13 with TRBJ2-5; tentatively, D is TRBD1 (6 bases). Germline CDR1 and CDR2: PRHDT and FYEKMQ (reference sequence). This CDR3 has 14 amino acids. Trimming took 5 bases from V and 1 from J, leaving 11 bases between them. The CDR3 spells CASSRRTVQETQYF. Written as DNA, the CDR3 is TGTGCCAGCAGCCGCCGGACAGTCCAAGAGACCCAGTACTTC.

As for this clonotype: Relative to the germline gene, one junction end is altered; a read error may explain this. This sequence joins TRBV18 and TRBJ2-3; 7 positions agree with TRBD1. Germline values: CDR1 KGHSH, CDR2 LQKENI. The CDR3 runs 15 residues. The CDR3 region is CASSLSAQGSDTRYF. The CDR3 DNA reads TGTGCCAGCTCACTTTCCGCACAGGGGTCAGATACGCGGTATTTT.

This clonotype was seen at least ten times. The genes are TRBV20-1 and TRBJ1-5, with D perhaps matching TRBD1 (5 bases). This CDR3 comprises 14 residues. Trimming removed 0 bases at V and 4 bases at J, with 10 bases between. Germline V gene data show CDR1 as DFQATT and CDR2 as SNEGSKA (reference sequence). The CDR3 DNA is TGCAGTGCTAGAGATAGGGCAGGGAATCAGCCCCAGCATTTT. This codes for CSARDRAGNQPQHF.

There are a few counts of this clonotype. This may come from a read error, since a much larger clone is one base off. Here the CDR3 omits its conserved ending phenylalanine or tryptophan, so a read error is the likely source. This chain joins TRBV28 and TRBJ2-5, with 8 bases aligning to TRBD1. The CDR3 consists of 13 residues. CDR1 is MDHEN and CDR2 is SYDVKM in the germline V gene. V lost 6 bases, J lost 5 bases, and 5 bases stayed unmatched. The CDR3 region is CASSQGALETQYL. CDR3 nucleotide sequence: TGTGCCAGCAGCCAGGGGGCCTTGGAGACCCAGTACCTC.

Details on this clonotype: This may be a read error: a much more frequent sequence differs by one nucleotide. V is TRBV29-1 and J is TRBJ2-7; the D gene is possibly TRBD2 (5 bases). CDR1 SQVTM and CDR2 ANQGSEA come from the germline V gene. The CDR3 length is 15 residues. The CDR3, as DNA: TGCGGCGCCGCCCTCGGGTTTGGGAGCTCCTACGAGCAGTACTTC. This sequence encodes CGAALGFGSSYEQYF.

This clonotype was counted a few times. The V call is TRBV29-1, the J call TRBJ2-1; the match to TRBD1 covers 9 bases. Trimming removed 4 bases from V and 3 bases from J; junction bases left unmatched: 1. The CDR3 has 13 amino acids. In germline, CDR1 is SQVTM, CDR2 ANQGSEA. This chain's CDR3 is CSVGDRVYNEQFF. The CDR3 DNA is TGCAGCGTTGGGGACAGGGTCTACAATGAGCAGTTCTTC.

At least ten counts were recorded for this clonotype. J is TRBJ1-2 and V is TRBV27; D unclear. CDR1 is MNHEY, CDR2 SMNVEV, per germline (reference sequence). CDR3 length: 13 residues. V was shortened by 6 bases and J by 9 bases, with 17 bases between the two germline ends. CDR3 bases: TGTGCCAGCAGCACTGGGTCCCAACTTCGCTACACCTTC. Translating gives CASSTGSQLRYTF.

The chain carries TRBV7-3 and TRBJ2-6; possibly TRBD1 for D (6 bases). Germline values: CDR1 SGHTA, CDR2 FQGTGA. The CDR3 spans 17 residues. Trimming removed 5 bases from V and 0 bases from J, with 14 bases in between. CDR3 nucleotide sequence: TGTGCCAGCAGCCCACAGGGTGGATACTCTGGGGCCAACGTCCTGACTTTC. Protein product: CASSPQGGYSGANVLTF.

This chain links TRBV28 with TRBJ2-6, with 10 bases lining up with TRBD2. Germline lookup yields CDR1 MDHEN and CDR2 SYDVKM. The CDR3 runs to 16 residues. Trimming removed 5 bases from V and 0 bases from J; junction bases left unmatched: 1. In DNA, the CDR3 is TGTGCCAGCAGTACTAGCGGGATCTCTGGGGCCAACGTCCTGACTTTC. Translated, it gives CASSTSGISGANVLTF.

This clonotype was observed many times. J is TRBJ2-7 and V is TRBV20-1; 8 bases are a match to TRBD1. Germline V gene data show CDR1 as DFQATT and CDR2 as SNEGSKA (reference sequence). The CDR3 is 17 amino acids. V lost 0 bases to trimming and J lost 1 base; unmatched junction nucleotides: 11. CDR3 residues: CSARDQEATGVSYEQYF. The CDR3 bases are TGCAGTGCTAGAGATCAAGAGGCGACAGGGGTATCCTACGAGCAGTACTTC.

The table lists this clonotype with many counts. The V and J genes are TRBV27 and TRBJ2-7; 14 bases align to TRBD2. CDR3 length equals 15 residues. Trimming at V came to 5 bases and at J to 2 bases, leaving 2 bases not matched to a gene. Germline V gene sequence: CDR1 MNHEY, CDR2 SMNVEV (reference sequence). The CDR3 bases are TGTGCCAGCAGTGTGACTAGCGGGAGGGCCTACGAGCAGTACTTC. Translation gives CASSVTSGRAYEQYF.

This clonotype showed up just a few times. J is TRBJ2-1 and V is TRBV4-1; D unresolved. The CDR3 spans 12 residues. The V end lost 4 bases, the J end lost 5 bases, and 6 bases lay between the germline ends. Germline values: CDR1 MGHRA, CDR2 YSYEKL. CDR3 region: CASSPINNEQFF. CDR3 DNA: TGCGCCAGCAGCCCAATTAACAATGAGCAGTTCTTC.

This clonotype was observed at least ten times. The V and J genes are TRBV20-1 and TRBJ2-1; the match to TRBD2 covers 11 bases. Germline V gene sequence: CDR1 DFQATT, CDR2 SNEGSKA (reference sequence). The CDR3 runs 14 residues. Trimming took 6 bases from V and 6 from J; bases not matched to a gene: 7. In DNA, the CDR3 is TGCAGTGCCCCTAGCGGGAGGACCCTCAATGAGCAGTTCTTC. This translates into CSAPSGRTLNEQFF.